The 13 T cell receptor beta chains presented below share a single source sample, sequenced in a study of blood T cell repertoires in COVID-19. The protocol was immunoSEQ multiplex PCR, while the TCRdb copy is restricted to in-frame clones and leaves out a portion. Altogether over 100,000 clones are present, approximately 80% being singletons, with the ten largest covering 10% to 15%. The sequencing sample was made of peripheral blood. Receptors originate from a woman aged 55-69 years with acute or convalescent COVID-19.

This clone was detected only a few times. The chain uses TRBV2 and TRBJ1-6; possibly TRBD1 for D (6 bases). The V end was cut by 9 bases, the J end by 7 bases, with 10 bases between. The CDR3 runs to 12 residues. CDR1 is SNHLY and CDR2 is FYNNEI in the germline V gene. CDR3 in DNA: TGTGCCAGTCGGACAGAAAATTCACCCCTCCACTTT. It yields the protein CASRTENSPLHF. The full variable domain, in which reference TRBV2 and TRBJ1-6 provide the parts outside the CDR3, is EPEVTQTPSHQVTQMGQEVILRCVPISNHLYFYWYRQILGQKVEFLVSFYNNEISEKSEIFDDQFSVERPDGSNFTLKIRSTKLEDSAMYFCASRTENSPLHFGNGTRLTVT.

The chain has TRBV5-1 and TRBJ1-4; TRBD1 might be the D (5 bases). Germline CDR1 SGHRS, CDR2 YFSETQ. The CDR3 contains 14 residues. V shed 4 bases and J shed 7 bases, with 14 bases lying between them. The CDR3 DNA follows: TGCGCCAGCAGCGCGGGGACGGCGAGTGAAAAACTGTTTTTT. This gives the protein CASSAGTASEKLFF.

The rearrangement joins TRBV19 to TRBJ1-2, with D perhaps matching TRBD1 (6 bases). The V gene's germline CDR1 is LNHDA and CDR2 SQIVND (reference sequence). This CDR3 contains 14 residues. Trimming stripped 1 base from V and 2 bases from J, with 8 bases between. The CDR3 spells CASSIAQGNYGYTF. For the CDR3, the DNA is TGTGCCAGTAGTATAGCCCAGGGGAACTATGGCTACACCTTC.

This rearrangement joins TRBV3-1 (or the pseudogene TRBV3-2) to TRBJ2-5, with 11 bases fitting TRBD2. The CDR3 is 15 residues long. V gave up 4 bases and J gave up 5 bases; unmatched junction bases: 6. Per the germline V gene, CDR1 is LGHDT and CDR2 is YNNKEL (reference sequence). This CDR3 is CASSRLAGIGETQYF. The DNA for the CDR3 is TGTGCCAGCAGCCGACTAGCGGGGATCGGGGAGACCCAGTACTTC.

The chain combines TRBV4-2 with TRBJ2-3; 11 nucleotides agree with TRBD1. This CDR3 spans 16 amino acids. Per the germline V gene, CDR1 is LGHNA and CDR2 is YNFKEQ. Losses at the gene ends were 0 bases for V and 7 bases for J; bases not matched to a gene: 6. The CDR3, as DNA: TGTGCCAGCAGCCAAGAAAGGACAGGGGGCATGAATACGCAGTATTTT. Protein product: CASSQERTGGMNTQYF.

This clone was counted only a few times. V usage is TRBV19 and J usage is TRBJ1-5; a weak D match, TRBD1 (5 bases). V lost 2 bases, J lost 2 bases, and 10 bases lay in between. Germline V lookup: CDR1 LNHDA, CDR2 SQIVND (reference sequence). The CDR3 length is 15 residues. CDR3 in amino acids: CASSIYQGGNQPQHF. The CDR3 DNA follows: TGTGCCAGTAGTATATACCAGGGTGGCAATCAGCCCCAGCATTTT. The variable domain in full, completed from reference TRBV19 and TRBJ1-5, reads DGGITQSPKYLFRKEGQNVTLSCEQNLNHDAMYWYRQDPGQGLRLIYYSQIVNDFQKGDIAEGYSVSREKKESFPLTVTSAQKNPTAFYLCASSIYQGGNQPQHFGDGTRLSIL.

The chain is built from TRBV27 and TRBJ1-5; 10 bases fit TRBD1. Per germline, CDR1 MNHEY and CDR2 SMNVEV (reference sequence). With V trimmed by 2 bases and J by 4 bases, 11 bases remained unmatched. The CDR3 spans 18 residues. The CDR3 sequence: CASSLKIPGTGENQPQHF. CDR3 in DNA: TGTGCCAGCAGTTTAAAGATCCCCGGGACAGGGGAAAATCAGCCCCAGCATTTT.

The V gene is TRBV14, the J gene TRBJ1-3; no firm D call. Germline V gives CDR1 SGHDN, CDR2 FVKESK. Trimming removed 1 base from V and 4 bases from J, with 11 bases in between. This CDR3 comprises 15 residues. The CDR3 loop reads CASSQGDFTGNTIYF. The CDR3 bases are TGTGCCAGCAGCCAAGGCGACTTCACAGGAAACACCATATATTTT.

This chain uses TRBV24-1 with TRBJ2-2; D not certain. With 6 bases removed from V and 0 bases from J, the gap between germline ends came to 7 bases. This CDR3 is built from 14 residues. Germline CDR1 and CDR2: KGHDR and SFDVKD. The chain's CDR3 is CATSRYSNTGELFF. CDR3 bases: TGTGCCACCAGTCGATACTCGAACACCGGGGAGCTGTTTTTT.

The J gene is TRBJ1-4, the V gene TRBV7-6; TRBD1 might be the D (5 bases). Germline V CDR1 and CDR2: SGHVS, FNYEAQ. The CDR3 has 18 residues. Trimming removed 5 bases from V and 8 bases from J, with 27 bases in between. The CDR3 sequence is CASSPIPFFGGNEEKLFF. DNA of the CDR3: TGTGCCAGCAGCCCGATACCCTTCTTCGGGGGGAATGAAGAAAAACTGTTTTTT.

This chain connects TRBV30 to TRBJ1-4; 9 nucleotides match TRBD1. The germline gives CDR1 GTSNPN, CDR2 SVGIG (reference sequence). The CDR3 length is 15 residues. The trim removed 1 base at V and 7 bases at J, leaving 7 bases unmatched. CDR3 sequence (DNA): TGTGCCTGGAGTGCAGCCGGACAGGGGAGTGAAAAACTGTTTTTT. Translation: CAWSAAGQGSEKLFF.

The V gene is TRBV6-5, the J gene TRBJ1-5; 9 bases match TRBD1. The V segment lost 6 bases and the J segment 4 bases; nucleotides outside the gene matches: 4. From germline, CDR1 is MNHEY and CDR2 SVGAGI. This CDR3 spans 14 amino acids. The CDR3 sequence: CASRPGTGNQPQHF. The CDR3 nucleotides read TGTGCCAGCAGGCCCGGGACAGGGAATCAGCCCCAGCATTTT.

Regarding this clone: Other DNA sequences within the sample encode an identical CDR3. This chain connects TRBV24-1 to TRBJ1-2; D unresolved. The CDR3 totals 14 residues. The V end lost 4 bases, the J end lost 0 bases, and 8 bases lay between the germline ends. Germline lookup yields CDR1 KGHDR and CDR2 SFDVKD. The CDR3 loop reads CATSDPGSNYGYTF. CDR3 bases: TGTGCCACCAGTGACCCCGGGTCTAACTATGGCTACACCTTC.